This TCR beta chain was recorded in a study of cytomegalovirus exposure and HLA in healthy donors. Though nominally healthy at sampling, donors likely had unrecorded immune exposures. With respect to this clone: Its antigen is as yet unknown.

Findings of the study overall: Previously analyzed data showed that most TCR beta V segments were productive at a frequency of about 87% or about 30%.

The PCR ran on 60 Vbeta and 13 Jbeta primers. Sequenced by immunoSEQ multiplex PCR; TCRdb stores in-frame clones only, minus some. The top ten clones hold 0.2% to 0.3% of a sample with around 120,000 clones, approximately 80% of them seen once. The germline gives CDR1 LGHNA, CDR2 YSLEER. After removal of 4 bases from V and 2 bases from J, the junction contained 7 bases not matched to a gene. CDR3 length equals 16 residues. This chain links TRBV4-3 with TRBJ1-2, with 10 bases that match TRBD1. The sample was PBMCs. This sequence originates from a man aged 45-65 years in good health and CMV-seronegative. CDR3 bases: TGCGCCAGCAGCCGTTTTCCGACAGGGGGCAACTATGGCTACACCTTC. This codes for CASSRFPTGGNYGYTF.